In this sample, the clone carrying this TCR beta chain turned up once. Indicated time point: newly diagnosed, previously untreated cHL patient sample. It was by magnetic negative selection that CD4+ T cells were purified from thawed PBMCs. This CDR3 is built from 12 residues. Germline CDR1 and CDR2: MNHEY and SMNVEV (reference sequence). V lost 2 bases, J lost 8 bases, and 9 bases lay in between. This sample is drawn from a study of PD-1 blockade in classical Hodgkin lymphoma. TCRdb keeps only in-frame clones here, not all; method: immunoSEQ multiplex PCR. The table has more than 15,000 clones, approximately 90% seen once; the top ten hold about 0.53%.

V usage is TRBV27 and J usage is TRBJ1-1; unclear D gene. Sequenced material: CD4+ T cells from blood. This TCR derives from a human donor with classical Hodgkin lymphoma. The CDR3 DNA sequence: TGTGCCAGCAGTTTAATAGGAGAGGAAGCTTTCTTT. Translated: CASSLIGEEAFF.